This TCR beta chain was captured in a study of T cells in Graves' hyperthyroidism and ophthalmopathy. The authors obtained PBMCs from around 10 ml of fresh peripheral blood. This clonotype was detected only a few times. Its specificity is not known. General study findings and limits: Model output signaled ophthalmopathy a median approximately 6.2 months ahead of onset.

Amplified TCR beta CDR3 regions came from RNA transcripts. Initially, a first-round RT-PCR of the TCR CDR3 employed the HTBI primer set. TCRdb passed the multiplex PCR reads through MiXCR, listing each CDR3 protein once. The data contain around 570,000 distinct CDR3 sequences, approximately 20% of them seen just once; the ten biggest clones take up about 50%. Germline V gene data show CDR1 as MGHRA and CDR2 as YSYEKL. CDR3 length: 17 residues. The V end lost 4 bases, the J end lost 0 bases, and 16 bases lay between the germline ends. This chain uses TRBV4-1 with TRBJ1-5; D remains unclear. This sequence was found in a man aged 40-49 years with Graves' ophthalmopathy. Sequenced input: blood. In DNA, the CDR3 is TGCGCCAGCAGCCCGCGACTGATTTCCTATAGCAATCAGCCCCAGCATTTT. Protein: CASSPRLISYSNQPQHF.